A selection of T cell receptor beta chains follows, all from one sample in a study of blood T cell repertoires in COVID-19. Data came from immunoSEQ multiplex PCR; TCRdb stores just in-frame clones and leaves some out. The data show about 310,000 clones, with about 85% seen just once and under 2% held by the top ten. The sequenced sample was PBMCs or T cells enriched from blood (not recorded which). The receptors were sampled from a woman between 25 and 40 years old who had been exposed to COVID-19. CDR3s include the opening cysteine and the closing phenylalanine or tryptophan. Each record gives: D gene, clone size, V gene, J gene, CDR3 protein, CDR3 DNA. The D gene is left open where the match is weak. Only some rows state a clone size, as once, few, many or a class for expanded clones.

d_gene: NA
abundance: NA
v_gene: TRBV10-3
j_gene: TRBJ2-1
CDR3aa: CAISEAVTNNEQFF
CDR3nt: TGTGCCATCAGTGAAGCGGTGACCAACAATGAGCAGTTCTTC

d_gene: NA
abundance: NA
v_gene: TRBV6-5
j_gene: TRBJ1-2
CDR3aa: CASSFTGSYGYTF
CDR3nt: TGTGCCAGCAGCTTCACAGGGTCCTATGGCTACACCTTC

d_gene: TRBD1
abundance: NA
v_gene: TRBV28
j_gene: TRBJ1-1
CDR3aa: CASSDRVTEAFF
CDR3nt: TGTGCCAGCAGTGACAGGGTCACTGAAGCTTTCTTT

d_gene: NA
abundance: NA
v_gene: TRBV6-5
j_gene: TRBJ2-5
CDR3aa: CASNFGGEETQYF
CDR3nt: TGTGCCAGCAATTTCGGCGGGGAAGAGACCCAGTACTTC

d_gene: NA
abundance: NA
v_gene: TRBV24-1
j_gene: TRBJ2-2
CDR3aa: CATSGLASNTGELFF
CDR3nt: TGTGCCACCAGTGGGCTAGCGAGCAACACCGGGGAGCTGTTTTTT

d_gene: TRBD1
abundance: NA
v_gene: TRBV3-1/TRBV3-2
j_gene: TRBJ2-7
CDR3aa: CASSQRGQGQYEQYF
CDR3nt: TGTGCCAGCAGCCAACGAGGACAGGGACAATACGAGCAGTACTTC

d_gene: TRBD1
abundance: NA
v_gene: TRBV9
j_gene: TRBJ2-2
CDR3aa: CASSVQDQGENTGELFF
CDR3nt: TGTGCCAGCAGCGTGCAGGACCAGGGGGAGAACACCGGGGAGCTGTTTTTT

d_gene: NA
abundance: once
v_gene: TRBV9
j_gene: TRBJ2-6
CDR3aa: CASSVVLGALTGANVLTF
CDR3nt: TGTGCCAGCAGCGTAGTCCTGGGGGCGCTGACCGGGGCCAACGTCCTGACTTTC

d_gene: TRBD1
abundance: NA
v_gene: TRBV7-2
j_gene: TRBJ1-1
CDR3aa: CASSLVAGGLAEAFF
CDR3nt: TGTGCCAGCAGCTTAGTGGCAGGGGGCCTCGCTGAAGCTTTCTTT

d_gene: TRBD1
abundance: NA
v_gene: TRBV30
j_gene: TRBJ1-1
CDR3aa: CASLQGSEAFF
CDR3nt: TGTGCCTCTTTACAGGGGTCGGAAGCTTTCTTT

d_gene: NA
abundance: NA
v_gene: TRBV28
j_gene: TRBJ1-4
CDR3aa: CASSPLGRRAANEKLFF
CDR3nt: TGTGCCAGCAGTCCCTTAGGACGGCGGGCAGCTAATGAAAAACTGTTTTTT

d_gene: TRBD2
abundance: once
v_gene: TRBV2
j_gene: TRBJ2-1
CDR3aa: CASSPEGGPVNEQFF
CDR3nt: TGTGCCAGCAGTCCCGAGGGAGGGCCGGTCAATGAGCAGTTCTTC

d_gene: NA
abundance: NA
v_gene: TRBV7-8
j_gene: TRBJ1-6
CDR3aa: CASSLESGSYNSPLHF
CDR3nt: TGTGCCAGCAGCTTAGAGTCCGGCTCCTATAATTCACCCCTCCACTTT

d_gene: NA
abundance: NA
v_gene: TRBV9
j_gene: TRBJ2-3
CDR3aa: CASSVELTPDTQYF
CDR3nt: TGTGCCAGCAGCGTAGAGCTGACTCCAGATACGCAGTATTTT

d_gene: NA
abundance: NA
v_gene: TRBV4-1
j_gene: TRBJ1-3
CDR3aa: CASSGQSVSGNTIYF
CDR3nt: TGCGCCAGCTCTGGACAGTCAGTCTCTGGAAACACCATATATTTT

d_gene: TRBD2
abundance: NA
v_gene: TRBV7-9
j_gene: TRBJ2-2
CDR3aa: CASSLRPAGGTGELFF
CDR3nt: TGTGCCAGCAGCTTGAGACCCGCGGGGGGCACCGGGGAGCTGTTTTTT

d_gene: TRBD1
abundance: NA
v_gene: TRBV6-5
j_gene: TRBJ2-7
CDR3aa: CASRPGQGGSYEQYF
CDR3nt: TGTGCCAGCAGACCCGGACAGGGGGGCTCCTACGAGCAGTACTTC

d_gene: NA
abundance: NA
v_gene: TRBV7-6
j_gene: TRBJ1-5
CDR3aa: CASSLEQGVGNQPQHF
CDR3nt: TGTGCCAGCAGCTTAGAACAAGGGGTGGGCAATCAGCCCCAGCATTTT

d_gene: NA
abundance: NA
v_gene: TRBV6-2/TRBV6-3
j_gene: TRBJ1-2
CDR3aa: CASSYQVQGDKNYGYTF
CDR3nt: TGTGCCAGCAGTTACCAGGTCCAGGGTGACAAGAACTATGGCTACACCTTC

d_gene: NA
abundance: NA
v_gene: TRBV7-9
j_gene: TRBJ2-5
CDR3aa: CASSLKYGRGDQETQYF
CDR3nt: TGTGCCAGCAGCTTAAAGTATGGGCGGGGAGACCAAGAGACCCAGTACTTC

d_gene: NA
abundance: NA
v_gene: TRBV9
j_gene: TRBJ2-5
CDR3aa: CASSASQGSETQYF
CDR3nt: TGTGCCAGCAGCGCTTCACAGGGATCGGAGACCCAGTACTTC

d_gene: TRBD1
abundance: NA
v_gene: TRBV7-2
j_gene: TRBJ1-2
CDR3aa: CASSFGTGYLYGYTF
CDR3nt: TGTGCCAGCAGCTTCGGGACAGGGTACCTATATGGCTACACCTTC

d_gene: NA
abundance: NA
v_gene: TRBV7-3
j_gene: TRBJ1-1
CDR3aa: CASSFSGTTHTEAFF
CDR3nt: TGTGCCAGCAGCTTTTCCGGGACAACCCACACTGAAGCTTTCTTT

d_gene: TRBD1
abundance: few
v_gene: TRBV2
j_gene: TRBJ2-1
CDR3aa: CASSSIGTGTLEQFF
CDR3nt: TGTGCCAGCAGCAGCATTGGGACAGGGACCCTCGAGCAGTTCTTC

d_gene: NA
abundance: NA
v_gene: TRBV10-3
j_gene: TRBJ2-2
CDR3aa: CAISGRDSVTGELFF
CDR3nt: TGTGCCATCAGTGGCCGGGACTCCGTCACCGGGGAGCTGTTTTTT

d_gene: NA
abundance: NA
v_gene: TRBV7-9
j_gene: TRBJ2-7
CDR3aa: CASSLSQGGYEQYF
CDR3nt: TGTGCCAGCAGCTTAAGTCAGGGGGGTTACGAGCAGTACTTC

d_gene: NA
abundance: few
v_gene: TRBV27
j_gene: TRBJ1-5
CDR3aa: CASSLTLNQPQHF
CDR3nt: TGTGCCAGCAGTTTAACTCTCAATCAGCCCCAGCATTTT

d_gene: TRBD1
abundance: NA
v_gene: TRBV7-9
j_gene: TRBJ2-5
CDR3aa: CASSSGQNLQETQYF
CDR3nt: TGTGCCAGCAGTTCGGGACAGAACTTGCAAGAGACCCAGTACTTC

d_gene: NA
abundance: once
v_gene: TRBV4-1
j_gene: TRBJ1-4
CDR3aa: CASSPIDNEKLFF
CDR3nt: TGCGCCAGCAGCCCGATAGATAATGAAAAACTGTTTTTT

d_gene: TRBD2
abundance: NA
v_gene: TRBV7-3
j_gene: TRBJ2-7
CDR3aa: CASSLTSGSSYEQYF
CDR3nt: TGTGCCAGCAGCTTAACTAGCGGGAGCTCCTACGAGCAGTACTTC

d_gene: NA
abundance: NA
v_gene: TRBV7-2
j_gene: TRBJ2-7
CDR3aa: CASKERDTYEQYF
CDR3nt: TGTGCCAGCAAAGAAAGGGACACCTACGAGCAGTACTTC

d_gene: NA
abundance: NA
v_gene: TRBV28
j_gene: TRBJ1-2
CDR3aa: CASSLREGYTF
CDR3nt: TGTGCCAGCAGTTTGCGGGAGGGCTACACCTTC

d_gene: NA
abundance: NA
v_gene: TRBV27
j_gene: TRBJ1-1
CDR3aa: CASTSRGRRDTEAFF
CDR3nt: TGTGCCAGCACTAGCCGTGGCAGGAGGGACACTGAAGCTTTCTTT

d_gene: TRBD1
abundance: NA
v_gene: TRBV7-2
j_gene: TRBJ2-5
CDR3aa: CASSPDRGRETQYF
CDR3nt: TGTGCCAGCAGCCCCGACAGGGGGCGAGAGACCCAGTACTTC

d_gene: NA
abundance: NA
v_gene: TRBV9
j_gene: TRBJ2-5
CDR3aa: CASSPDSSETQYF
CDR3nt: TGTGCCAGCAGCCCGGACTCCTCGGAGACCCAGTACTTC

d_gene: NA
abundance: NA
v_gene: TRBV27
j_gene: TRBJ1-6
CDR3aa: CASTIAGSGYNSPLHF
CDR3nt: TGTGCCAGCACTATAGCTGGGTCAGGGTATAATTCACCCCTCCACTTT

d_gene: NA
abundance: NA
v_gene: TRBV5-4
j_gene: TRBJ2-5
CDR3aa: CASSLGTSLVETQYF
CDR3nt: TGTGCCAGCAGCTTAGGGACATCTTTGGTCGAGACCCAGTACTTC

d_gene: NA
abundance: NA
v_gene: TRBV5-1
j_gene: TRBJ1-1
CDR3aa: CASSLGGVNTEAFF
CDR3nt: TGCGCCAGCAGCTTAGGGGGGGTGAACACTGAAGCTTTCTTT

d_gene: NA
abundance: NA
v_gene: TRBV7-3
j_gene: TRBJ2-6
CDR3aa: CASSRDSSGANVLTF
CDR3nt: TGTGCCAGCAGCCGCGACAGTTCTGGGGCCAACGTCCTGACTTTC

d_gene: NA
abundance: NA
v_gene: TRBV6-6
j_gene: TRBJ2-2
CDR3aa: CASSPTGSTGELFF
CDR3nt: TGTGCCAGCAGCCCAACAGGGAGCACCGGGGAGCTGTTTTTT

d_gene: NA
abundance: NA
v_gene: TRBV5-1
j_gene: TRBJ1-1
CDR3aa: CASSLQGVNEAFF
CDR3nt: TGCGCCAGCAGCCTACAGGGCGTCAATGAAGCTTTCTTT

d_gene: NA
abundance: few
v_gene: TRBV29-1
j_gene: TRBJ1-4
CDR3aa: CSSQGANEKLFF
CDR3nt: TGCAGCTCCCAAGGGGCTAATGAAAAACTGTTTTTT

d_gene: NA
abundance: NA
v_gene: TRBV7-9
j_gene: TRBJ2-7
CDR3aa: CASSSFTYEQYF
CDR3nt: TGTGCCAGCAGCTCCTTTACCTACGAGCAGTACTTC

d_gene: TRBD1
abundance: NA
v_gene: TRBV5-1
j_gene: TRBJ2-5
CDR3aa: CASSLAGDREETQYF
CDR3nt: TGCGCCAGCAGCTTGGCAGGGGACAGGGAAGAGACCCAGTACTTC

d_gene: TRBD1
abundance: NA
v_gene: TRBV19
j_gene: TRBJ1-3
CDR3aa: CASSTGQGGTKGNTIYF
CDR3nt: TGTGCCAGTAGTACCGGACAGGGAGGGACAAAAGGAAACACCATATATTTT

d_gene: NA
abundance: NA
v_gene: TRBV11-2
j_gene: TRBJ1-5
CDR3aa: CASSLGKEGRNQPQHF
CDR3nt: TGTGCCAGCAGCTTAGGAAAGGAGGGAAGGAATCAGCCCCAGCATTTT

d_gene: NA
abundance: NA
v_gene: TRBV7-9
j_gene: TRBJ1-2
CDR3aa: CASSSSGFYGYTF
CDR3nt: TGTGCCAGCAGCTCGTCAGGATTCTATGGCTACACCTTC

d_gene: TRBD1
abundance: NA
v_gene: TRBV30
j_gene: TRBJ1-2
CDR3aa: CAWSATGAGGYTF
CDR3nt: TGTGCCTGGAGCGCAACAGGGGCCGGCGGCTACACCTTC

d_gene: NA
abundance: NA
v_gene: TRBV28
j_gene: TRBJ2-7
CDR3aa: CATRTGGQGGHEQYF
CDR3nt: TGTGCGACCAGGACCGGGGGGCAGGGAGGCCACGAGCAGTACTTC

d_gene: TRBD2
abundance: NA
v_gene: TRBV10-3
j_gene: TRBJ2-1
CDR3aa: CAIKSGTSGRSSYNEQFF
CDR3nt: TGTGCCATCAAATCCGGGACTAGCGGGCGTAGCTCCTACAATGAGCAGTTCTTC

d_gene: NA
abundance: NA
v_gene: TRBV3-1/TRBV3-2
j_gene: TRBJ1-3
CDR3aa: CASSQERPGIGNTIYF
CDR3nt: TGTGCCAGCAGCCAAGAACGACCAGGGATAGGAAACACCATATATTTT

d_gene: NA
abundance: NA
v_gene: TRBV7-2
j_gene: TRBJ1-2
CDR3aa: CASSLSGDYGYTF
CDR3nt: TGTGCCAGCAGCTTATCAGGGGACTATGGCTACACCTTC